Below, one T cell receptor (beta chain) is given with its context. The sample is drawn from a study of blood T cell repertoires in COVID-19. Overall study: Sites across the United States, Italy and Spain contributed samples from acute and convalescent COVID-19.

Measured with immunoSEQ multiplex PCR; TCRdb has only the in-frame clones, and not every one. The sample holds more than 85,000 clones, 80% to 90% seen once. V was trimmed by 0 bases and J by 2 bases, leaving 11 bases between them. This CDR3 spans 15 amino acids. The V gene's germline CDR1 is SGDLS and CDR2 YYNGEE. Sequenced: peripheral blood. The receptor was derived from a woman aged 60-70 years with acute or convalescent COVID-19. V and J are TRBV9 and TRBJ1-2; D possibly corresponds to TRBD1 (5 bases). The CDR3 nucleotides are TGTGCCAGCAGCGTAGATATCAGGACAAACTATGGCTACACCTTC. It encodes CASSVDIRTNYGYTF.